A selection of T cell receptor beta chains follows, all from one sample in a study of Ad26.COV2.S vaccination and SARS-CoV-2 variants. Only in-frame clones appear in the TCRdb table, and some are missing; sequencing was by immunoSEQ multiplex PCR. The data hold about 440,000 clones, with 90% observed a single time. This material consisted of peripheral blood, taken in a trial of Ad26.COV2.S vaccine versus placebo. These TCRs come from a person aged 18-60 years who received the Ad26.COV2.S COVID-19 vaccine or a placebo. Each CDR3 is given with its conserved first and last residue. The D gene is left open where the match is weak. Only some rows state a clone size, as once, few, many or a class for expanded clones.

abundance: NA
v_gene: TRBV7-8
d_gene: NA
j_gene: TRBJ2-7
CDR3nt: TGTGCCAGCAGCTTAGATCCCAGTTCCTACGAGCAGTACTTC
CDR3aa: CASSLDPSSYEQYF

abundance: once
v_gene: TRBV4-2
d_gene: NA
j_gene: TRBJ1-1
CDR3nt: TGTGCCAGCAGCCCACATCCCACTGAAGCTTTCTTT
CDR3aa: CASSPHPTEAFF

abundance: NA
v_gene: TRBV11-3
d_gene: NA
j_gene: TRBJ1-1
CDR3nt: TGTGCCAGCAGCCTTAGGGAGAACACTGAAGCTTTCTTT
CDR3aa: CASSLRENTEAFF

abundance: NA
v_gene: TRBV3-1/TRBV3-2
d_gene: TRBD2
j_gene: TRBJ2-7
CDR3nt: TGTGCCAGCGGGGGAGGTAGCGGGGCCTTGCAGTACTTC
CDR3aa: CASGGGSGALQYF

abundance: once
v_gene: TRBV7-9
d_gene: TRBD2
j_gene: TRBJ2-1
CDR3nt: TGTGCCAGCAGCTCCGGCGGTCTAGCGGGATACAATGAGCAGTTCTTC
CDR3aa: CASSSGGLAGYNEQFF

abundance: NA
v_gene: TRBV4-3
d_gene: NA
j_gene: TRBJ2-3
CDR3nt: TGCGCCAGCAAAAGGGGCCAATTTAGCACAGATACGCAGTATTTT
CDR3aa: CASKRGQFSTDTQYF

abundance: NA
v_gene: TRBV6-2/TRBV6-3
d_gene: NA
j_gene: TRBJ2-7
CDR3nt: TGTGCCAGCAGTTACTCGAACCTCCGGGACTTGTACTTC
CDR3aa: CASSYSNLRDLYF

abundance: NA
v_gene: TRBV10-2
d_gene: TRBD2
j_gene: TRBJ2-5
CDR3nt: TGCGCCAGCAGTGAGACTAGCGGACTCCAAGAGACCCAGTACTTC
CDR3aa: CASSETSGLQETQYF

abundance: NA
v_gene: TRBV15
d_gene: TRBD2
j_gene: TRBJ2-5
CDR3nt: TGTGCCACCAGCCATAGGGCTAGCGGGAGCGAAAAGACCCAGTACTTC
CDR3aa: CATSHRASGSEKTQYF

abundance: NA
v_gene: TRBV7-2
d_gene: NA
j_gene: TRBJ1-2
CDR3nt: TGTGCCAGCAGCTTAGACTCGACAGGTGCGAGCGGCTACACCTTC
CDR3aa: CASSLDSTGASGYTF

abundance: NA
v_gene: TRBV13
d_gene: TRBD1
j_gene: TRBJ1-6
CDR3nt: TGTGCCAGCAGCCAGGGACAGGCCCTTTGGGCCCTCCACTTT
CDR3aa: CASSQGQALWALHF

abundance: NA
v_gene: TRBV6-5
d_gene: NA
j_gene: TRBJ1-1
CDR3nt: TGTGCCAGCAGGCACAGAGCTTTTGTAGACACTGAAGCTTTCTTT
CDR3aa: CASRHRAFVDTEAFF

abundance: once
v_gene: TRBV3-1/TRBV3-2
d_gene: NA
j_gene: TRBJ1-1
CDR3nt: TGTGCCAGCAGTAGAGATTGGGTGAACACTGAAGCTTTCTTT
CDR3aa: CASSRDWVNTEAFF

abundance: NA
v_gene: TRBV27
d_gene: TRBD2
j_gene: TRBJ2-7
CDR3nt: TGTGCCAGCAGTTCCTGGAGGGGGACTAGCGGGACTTCTTCCTACGAGCAGTACTTC
CDR3aa: CASSSWRGTSGTSSYEQYF

abundance: few
v_gene: TRBV5-6
d_gene: TRBD1
j_gene: TRBJ1-2
CDR3nt: TGTGCCAGCAGCAAGGACAGGTATCCTGGCTACACCTTC
CDR3aa: CASSKDRYPGYTF

abundance: once
v_gene: TRBV18
d_gene: NA
j_gene: TRBJ2-6
CDR3nt: TGTGCCAGCTCACCTTTTTTCGGGACCCTGGGGGCCAACGTCCTGACTTTC
CDR3aa: CASSPFFGTLGANVLTF

abundance: NA
v_gene: TRBV4-2
d_gene: TRBD1
j_gene: TRBJ2-4
CDR3nt: TGTGCCAGCAGCCGGAAACAGGGGAATGAGGACATTCAGTACTTC
CDR3aa: CASSRKQGNEDIQYF

abundance: NA
v_gene: TRBV25-1
d_gene: NA
j_gene: TRBJ1-1
CDR3nt: TGTGCCAGCAGTGAAGGGTTTGAAGCTTTCTTT
CDR3aa: CASSEGFEAFF

abundance: few
v_gene: TRBV6-2/TRBV6-3
d_gene: TRBD1
j_gene: TRBJ2-1
CDR3nt: TGTGCCAGCAGTTTCTCGGACAGGGGACCCCGAAATGAGCAGTTCTTC
CDR3aa: CASSFSDRGPRNEQFF

abundance: NA
v_gene: TRBV5-8
d_gene: NA
j_gene: TRBJ2-7
CDR3nt: TGTGCCAGCAGCCGAAAACTAGGGAGCTCCTACGAGCAGTACTTC
CDR3aa: CASSRKLGSSYEQYF

abundance: NA
v_gene: TRBV7-2
d_gene: NA
j_gene: TRBJ1-3
CDR3nt: TGTGCCAGCAGCTTCATGGCCGGTCTCTCTGGAAACACCATATATTTT
CDR3aa: CASSFMAGLSGNTIYF

abundance: once
v_gene: TRBV20-1
d_gene: NA
j_gene: TRBJ1-1
CDR3nt: TGCAGTGCTAGGGGGAACACTGAAGCTTTCTTT
CDR3aa: CSARGNTEAFF

abundance: NA
v_gene: TRBV7-9
d_gene: TRBD1
j_gene: TRBJ2-1
CDR3nt: TGTGCCAGCAGCTGGGGACAGTACAATGAGCAGTTCTTC
CDR3aa: CASSWGQYNEQFF

abundance: NA
v_gene: TRBV7-6
d_gene: NA
j_gene: TRBJ2-3
CDR3nt: TGTGCCAGCAGCTTAGAACCTCCGGGGTACTTCACAGATACGCAGTATTTT
CDR3aa: CASSLEPPGYFTDTQYF

abundance: once
v_gene: TRBV7-3
d_gene: NA
j_gene: TRBJ2-2
CDR3nt: TGTGCCAGCAGCTCTACGACAGGCGGGGAGCTGTTTTTT
CDR3aa: CASSSTTGGELFF

abundance: NA
v_gene: TRBV5-5
d_gene: NA
j_gene: TRBJ1-5
CDR3nt: TGTGCCAGCAGCTTGGTCACAGTCGGTAATCAGCCCCAGCATTTT
CDR3aa: CASSLVTVGNQPQHF

abundance: NA
v_gene: TRBV4-1
d_gene: TRBD1
j_gene: TRBJ1-6
CDR3nt: TGCGCCAGCAGCCAAGTCCCCGGGACAGATAATTCACCCCTCCACTTT
CDR3aa: CASSQVPGTDNSPLHF

abundance: NA
v_gene: TRBV5-6
d_gene: TRBD2
j_gene: TRBJ2-7
CDR3nt: TGTGCCAGCAGCGCGAGTGGTGGGACTAGTAGTATTTACGAGCAGTACTTC
CDR3aa: CASSASGGTSSIYEQYF

abundance: NA
v_gene: TRBV9
d_gene: TRBD2
j_gene: TRBJ2-5
CDR3nt: TGTGCCAGCAGCGTAGCTAGCGGGAGGGAGGGGGAGACCCAGTACTTC
CDR3aa: CASSVASGREGETQYF

abundance: NA
v_gene: TRBV6-2/TRBV6-3
d_gene: NA
j_gene: TRBJ2-2
CDR3nt: TGTGCCAGCAGTATCGTAGTGCAAAACACCGGGGAGCTGTTTTTT
CDR3aa: CASSIVVQNTGELFF

abundance: NA
v_gene: TRBV7-3
d_gene: NA
j_gene: TRBJ2-1
CDR3nt: TGTGCCAGCAGCCTCCCTCCCCACAATGAGCAGTTCTTC
CDR3aa: CASSLPPHNEQFF

abundance: NA
v_gene: TRBV4-3
d_gene: NA
j_gene: TRBJ1-4
CDR3nt: TGCGCCAGCAGCCAAGATTGGACAGTAACTAATGAAAAACTGTTTTTT
CDR3aa: CASSQDWTVTNEKLFF

abundance: NA
v_gene: TRBV7-6
d_gene: TRBD1
j_gene: TRBJ2-5
CDR3nt: TGTGCCAGCAGCCGACAGGGGCTGGAGACCCAGTACTTC
CDR3aa: CASSRQGLETQYF

abundance: NA
v_gene: TRBV20-1
d_gene: TRBD2
j_gene: TRBJ2-7
CDR3nt: TGCAGTGCTAGTACCGGGACTAGCGGATTCTACGAGCAGTACTTC
CDR3aa: CSASTGTSGFYEQYF

abundance: NA
v_gene: TRBV21-1
d_gene: NA
j_gene: TRBJ2-7
CDR3nt: TGTGCCAGCACCTCCAGGGGGCTAGCGGGAGGTTCCTACGAGCAGTACTTC
CDR3aa: CASTSRGLAGGSYEQYF

abundance: NA
v_gene: TRBV7-2
d_gene: TRBD2
j_gene: TRBJ2-7
CDR3nt: TGTGCCAGCACTAGGACTAGCGCTGCCTACGAGCAGTACTTC
CDR3aa: CASTRTSAAYEQYF

abundance: NA
v_gene: TRBV11-2
d_gene: NA
j_gene: TRBJ2-7
CDR3nt: TGTGCCAGCAGCTTCCTCTCCGCCCCGGGAATCAACTACGAGCAGTACTTC
CDR3aa: CASSFLSAPGINYEQYF

abundance: NA
v_gene: TRBV28
d_gene: NA
j_gene: TRBJ2-5
CDR3nt: TGTGCCAGCAGTTTTTTCCGGGAGGAGACCCAGTACTTC
CDR3aa: CASSFFREETQYF

abundance: NA
v_gene: TRBV15
d_gene: NA
j_gene: TRBJ1-1
CDR3nt: TGTGCCACCAGCAGAGGGAGCGCGGGTTTCGCTGAAGCTTTCTTT
CDR3aa: CATSRGSAGFAEAFF

abundance: NA
v_gene: TRBV5-1
d_gene: NA
j_gene: TRBJ1-1
CDR3nt: TGCGCCAGCAAGGGCGCTGAAGCTTTCTTT
CDR3aa: CASKGAEAFF

abundance: NA
v_gene: TRBV7-2
d_gene: NA
j_gene: TRBJ2-3
CDR3nt: TGTGCCAGCAGACGGCCGGTGACAGATACGCAGTATTTT
CDR3aa: CASRRPVTDTQYF

abundance: once
v_gene: TRBV6-2/TRBV6-3
d_gene: TRBD2
j_gene: TRBJ2-6
CDR3nt: TGTGCCAGCAGTTCCGCCATGACTAGCGGCCTCTCTGGGGCCAACGTCCTGACTTTC
CDR3aa: CASSSAMTSGLSGANVLTF

abundance: NA
v_gene: TRBV14
d_gene: TRBD1
j_gene: TRBJ1-1
CDR3nt: TGTGCCAGCAAACCCTACAGGGGGGTGAACACTGAAGCTTTCTTT
CDR3aa: CASKPYRGVNTEAFF

abundance: NA
v_gene: TRBV27
d_gene: NA
j_gene: TRBJ2-1
CDR3nt: TGTGCCAGCAGTATACAGGTCTCCTACAATGAGCAGTTCTTC
CDR3aa: CASSIQVSYNEQFF

abundance: NA
v_gene: TRBV6-6
d_gene: NA
j_gene: TRBJ1-1
CDR3nt: TGTGCCAGCAGTTATTTCCGGGGGGCGAACACTGAAGCTTTCTTT
CDR3aa: CASSYFRGANTEAFF

abundance: NA
v_gene: TRBV5-1
d_gene: NA
j_gene: TRBJ2-7
CDR3nt: TGCGCCAGTCGTGACGCGGGTGTCGAGCAGTACTTC
CDR3aa: CASRDAGVEQYF

abundance: NA
v_gene: TRBV7-9
d_gene: NA
j_gene: TRBJ1-1
CDR3nt: TGTGCCAGCAGCTTAGGTTCTGGCGGGCATTATAAAGCTTTCTTT
CDR3aa: CASSLGSGGHYKAFF

abundance: NA
v_gene: TRBV5-1
d_gene: NA
j_gene: TRBJ2-1
CDR3nt: TGCGCCAGCAGCTTGGCCTCCTACAATGAGCAGTTCTTC
CDR3aa: CASSLASYNEQFF

abundance: NA
v_gene: TRBV7-7
d_gene: NA
j_gene: TRBJ2-7
CDR3nt: TGTGCTAGCAGCTTAGGTGTCCTTAAAAGCTACGAGCAGTACTTC
CDR3aa: CASSLGVLKSYEQYF

abundance: few
v_gene: TRBV7-9
d_gene: TRBD1
j_gene: TRBJ2-7
CDR3nt: TGTGCCAGCATCCACGCCGGGACAGGGACCTACGAGCAGTACTTC
CDR3aa: CASIHAGTGTYEQYF

abundance: NA
v_gene: TRBV6-1
d_gene: NA
j_gene: TRBJ1-5
CDR3nt: TGTGCCAGCAGTGAAGCGGGGGCAGGGTATCAGCCCCAGCATTTT
CDR3aa: CASSEAGAGYQPQHF

abundance: NA
v_gene: TRBV10-3
d_gene: NA
j_gene: TRBJ1-1
CDR3nt: TGTGCCATCCTAGAGGGGGTGGGCACTGAAGCTTTCTTT
CDR3aa: CAILEGVGTEAFF

abundance: NA
v_gene: TRBV4-2
d_gene: TRBD1
j_gene: TRBJ1-3
CDR3nt: TGTGCCAGTAGGGGGCCGGAGATCTCAACTGGAAACACCATATATTTT
CDR3aa: CASRGPEISTGNTIYF

abundance: NA
v_gene: TRBV11-2
d_gene: NA
j_gene: TRBJ2-7
CDR3nt: TGTGCCAGCAGCTTAGCCGGGGGCCCAGGCTACGAGCAGTACTTC
CDR3aa: CASSLAGGPGYEQYF

abundance: NA
v_gene: TRBV7-8
d_gene: NA
j_gene: TRBJ2-5
CDR3nt: TGTGCCAGCAGCCAAAGGACAGTGTACCAAGAGACCCAGTACTTC
CDR3aa: CASSQRTVYQETQYF

abundance: NA
v_gene: TRBV7-2
d_gene: NA
j_gene: TRBJ1-4
CDR3nt: TGTGCCAGCAGCTTGACAGTTACTAATGAAAAACTGTTTTTT
CDR3aa: CASSLTVTNEKLFF

abundance: once
v_gene: TRBV24-1
d_gene: NA
j_gene: TRBJ2-1
CDR3nt: TGTGCCACCGGCGAGGGGGAGAATGAGCAGTTCTTC
CDR3aa: CATGEGENEQFF

abundance: NA
v_gene: TRBV30
d_gene: NA
j_gene: TRBJ1-1
CDR3nt: TGTGCCTGGAGTGCCCCCGGGATTGAAGCTTTCTTT
CDR3aa: CAWSAPGIEAFF

abundance: NA
v_gene: TRBV10-3
d_gene: TRBD2
j_gene: TRBJ2-3
CDR3nt: TGTGCCATCAGAAGGGGACTAGCGGGAGGTAGCACAGATACGCAGTATTTT
CDR3aa: CAIRRGLAGGSTDTQYF

abundance: NA
v_gene: TRBV7-9
d_gene: NA
j_gene: TRBJ2-7
CDR3nt: TGTGCCAGCTCTGATTTCCGAGGCCGCTCCTACGAGCAGTACTTC
CDR3aa: CASSDFRGRSYEQYF